A selection of T cell receptor beta chains follows, all from one sample in a study of early T cells in non-severe SARS-CoV-2 infection. Using its own MiXCR run on the 5' RACE reads, TCRdb lists one record per CDR3 protein. Of some 98,000 distinct CDR3 sequences in the sample, roughly 11% were seen once. Specimen: whole blood. These receptor sequences come from an adult who was a healthcare worker with PCR-confirmed SARS-CoV-2 infection or an uninfected control (not recorded which). The CDR3 runs from the conserved cysteine through the conserved F or W. A D gene is named only where the DNA matches it firmly. The listing skips clone size in some rows; elsewhere it reads once, few, many or a size class.

>TRBV7-9|TRBJ2-1|few|NA|12
TGTGCCAGCAGCTATATCTCCAATGAGCAGTTCTTC
CASSYISNEQFF
>TRBV5-1|TRBJ1-1|once|NA|16
TGCGCCAGCAGGAACCAGAGGGGAACCTTTCGCACTGAAGCTTTCTTT
CASRNQRGTFRTEAFF
>TRBV7-2|TRBJ1-2|few|NA|17
TGTGCCAGCAGCCCGAGTACGGGGGCAGGGAGTAACTATGGCTACACCTTC
CASSPSTGAGSNYGYTF
>TRBV20-1|TRBJ1-2|NA|TRBD1|13
TGCAGTGCTAGCGGGACAGGGGGCTATGGCTACACCTTC
CSASGTGGYGYTF
>TRBV11-2|TRBJ2-2|few|NA|13
TGTGCCAGCAGCTTAGCGCCTACCGGGGAGCTGTTTTTT
CASSLAPTGELFF
>TRBV29-1|TRBJ1-1|NA|NA|13
TGCAGCGTTGACCCCGGTTGGAACACTGAAGCTTTCTTT
CSVDPGWNTEAFF
>TRBV7-9|TRBJ1-5|few|NA|15
TGTGCCAGCAGCTTAGAGGGGGGCGGCAATCAGCCCCAGCATTTT
CASSLEGGGNQPQHF
>TRBV14|TRBJ2-1|NA|NA|14
TGTGCCAGCAGCCGGTACGGGGTGTACAATGAGCAGTTCTTC
CASSRYGVYNEQFF
>TRBV12-3/TRBV12-4|TRBJ2-6|NA|NA|16
TGTGCCAGCACCCCCGACTCGCCCACTGGGGCCAACGTCCTGACTTTC
CASTPDSPTGANVLTF
>TRBV20-1|TRBJ2-1|many|TRBD2|15
TGCAGCGGAGCTTCCTTAGCGGGGGGTTACAATGAGCAGTTCTTC
CSGASLAGGYNEQFF
>TRBV19|TRBJ2-7|few|TRBD2|15
TGTGCCAGTAGGAACTCTCACGGGGGGGCGGACGAGCAGTACTTC
CASRNSHGGADEQYF
>TRBV12-3/TRBV12-4|TRBJ1-1|few|NA|13
TGTGCCAGCAGCCCTGTCGGGTATAGTGAAGCTTTCTTT
CASSPVGYSEAFF
>TRBV6-6|TRBJ1-5|NA|TRBD1|15
TGTGCCAGCAGGACAGGGATTTATAGCAATCAGCCCCAGCATTTT
CASRTGIYSNQPQHF
>TRBV28|TRBJ2-7|NA|NA|14
TGTGCCAGCATTCCGGGACACCTCTCCTACGAGCAGTACTTC
CASIPGHLSYEQYF
>TRBV20-1|TRBJ2-7|NA|NA|13
TGCAGTGCTACGAGGTCCCGGAGTTACGAGCAGTACTTC
CSATRSRSYEQYF
>TRBV3-1|TRBJ1-5|NA|TRBD1|14
TGTGCCAGCAGCCTAGGGACAGGATACCAGCCCCAGCATTTT
CASSLGTGYQPQHF
>TRBV15|TRBJ2-7|few|NA|14
TGTGCCACCAGCAGAGATCTGAGCTCCTACGAGCAGTACTTC
CATSRDLSSYEQYF
>TRBV20-1|TRBJ1-2|many|NA|14
TGCAGTGCTAGGTCCCAGGGCCTTGGCTATGGCTACACCTTC
CSARSQGLGYGYTF
>TRBV6-6|TRBJ2-7|many|NA|13
TGTGCCAGCAGTGAGGGGACAAGCTACGAGCAGTACTTC
CASSEGTSYEQYF
>TRBV5-1|TRBJ1-3|many|NA|16
TGCGCCAGCAGCCCGCTAGGGGGTCTCTCTGGAAACACCATATATTTT
CASSPLGGLSGNTIYF
>TRBV12-3/TRBV12-4|TRBJ2-6|NA|NA|13
TGTGCCAGCAGGAACTCTGGGGCCAACGTCCTGACTTTC
CASRNSGANVLTF
>TRBV15|TRBJ1-6|few|NA|18
TGTGCCACCAGCAGGGACACCGACAGGAAAAACTATAATTCACCCCTCCACTTT
CATSRDTDRKNYNSPLHF
>TRBV18|TRBJ2-7|NA|NA|15
TGTGCCAGCTCACCCTCCATGGCAAGGGGGAGTGAGCAGTACTTC
CASSPSMARGSEQYF
>TRBV20-1|TRBJ1-2|many|NA|9
TGCAGTGTTCCCGAGGGCTACACCTTC
CSVPEGYTF
>TRBV4-1|TRBJ2-1|NA|NA|16
TGCGCCAGCAGCCAAAGGAGGGTCCGGGTCTTCAATGAGCAGTTCTTC
CASSQRRVRVFNEQFF
>TRBV7-2|TRBJ2-7|once|NA|14
TGTGCCAGCAGCTTTCGACAGAATTCCTACGAGCAGTACTTC
CASSFRQNSYEQYF
>TRBV18|TRBJ2-6|NA|NA|15
TGTGCCAGCTCGCCTTTAGACTCTGGGGCCAACGTCCTGACTTTC
CASSPLDSGANVLTF
>TRBV5-1|TRBJ2-5|few|NA|15
TGCGCCAGCAGCTTGGCAAGGTCAGAGCCGGAGACCCAGTACTTC
CASSLARSEPETQYF
>TRBV12-3/TRBV12-4|TRBJ2-7|many|NA|14
TGTGCCAGCAGTTTCGGGGGACCCCGATACGAGCAGTACTTC
CASSFGGPRYEQYF
>TRBV18|TRBJ2-5|few|TRBD1|15
TGTGCCAGCTCACCGGGACAGGGGTCTAAAGAGACCCAGTACTTC
CASSPGQGSKETQYF
>TRBV7-2|TRBJ1-2|many|NA|13
TGTGCCAGCAGCTTAGCGGTCCAGTATGGCTACACCTTC
CASSLAVQYGYTF
>TRBV5-5|TRBJ2-7|few|TRBD1|14
TGTGCCAGCAGCGTGAGAGGGACAGGGAACGAGCAGTACTTC
CASSVRGTGNEQYF
>TRBV29-1|TRBJ2-1|NA|NA|10
TGCAGCGTTGTCAGCAATGAGCAGTTCTTC
CSVVSNEQFF